Listed below are T cell receptor beta chains from one sample, sequenced in a study of shared clonotypes between healthy human individuals. Only in-frame clones appear in the TCRdb table, and some are missing; sequencing was by immunoSEQ multiplex PCR. Found here are about 2.1 million clones, just under 95% of them singletons; the top ten hold about 1.6%. The sequenced sample consisted of naive CD8+ T cells from PBMCs. Receptors originate from a man aged 18 to 29 in good health. Some clones in this sample may be carry-over from other donors' samples. Both conserved end residues are part of each CDR3. Each record gives: J gene, clone size, V gene, D gene, CDR3 protein, CDR3 DNA. A D gene is named only where the DNA matches it firmly. Rows may omit the clone size; those that give it use once, few, many or a size class.

TRBJ2-7,NA,TRBV9,TRBD2,CASSVDYSGKFYEQYF,TGTGCCAGCAGCGTAGATTATAGCGGGAAATTCTACGAGCAGTACTTC
TRBJ2-1,NA,TRBV7-3,NA,CASSFTEQFF,TGTGCCAGCAGCTTCACTGAGCAGTTCTTC
TRBJ2-1,NA,TRBV5-1,TRBD1,CASSPPLRDSPYNEQFF,TGCGCCAGCAGCCCTCCCCTCCGGGACAGCCCTTACAATGAGCAGTTCTTC
TRBJ2-3,NA,TRBV27,TRBD2,CASSQGGSADTQYF,TGTGCCAGCAGCCAGGGAGGGAGTGCAGATACGCAGTATTTT
TRBJ1-1,NA,TRBV29-1,NA,CSVGGLPNKNTEAFF,TGCAGCGTTGGGGGACTCCCGAATAAGAACACTGAAGCTTTCTTT
TRBJ2-1,once,TRBV15,NA,CATSPLGDEQFF,TGTGCCACCAGTCCGCTAGGCGATGAGCAGTTCTTC
TRBJ2-3,NA,TRBV7-9,TRBD2,CASSQDGTSGTDTQYF,TGTGCCAGCAGCCAAGACGGGACTAGCGGGACAGATACGCAGTATTTT
TRBJ2-2,once,TRBV27,TRBD2,CASTPRSSGTGELFF,TGTGCCAGCACCCCTCGGTCTAGCGGGACCGGGGAGCTGTTTTTT
TRBJ2-7,NA,TRBV27,TRBD1,CASSFTGTGLLEQYF,TGTGCCAGCAGTTTTACCGGGACAGGCCTCCTCGAGCAGTACTTC
TRBJ2-7,NA,TRBV4-2,NA,CASSLPGEGRYEQYF,TGTGCCAGCAGCCTTCCCGGAGAGGGCCGGTACGAGCAGTACTTC
TRBJ1-5,NA,TRBV29-1,NA,CSVVGQGGQPQHF,TGCAGCGTTGTAGGGCAGGGAGGGCAGCCCCAGCATTTT
TRBJ2-7,NA,TRBV2,TRBD2,CASSDSPGLVDEQYF,TGTGCCAGCAGTGACTCTCCGGGACTAGTTGACGAGCAGTACTTC
TRBJ1-4,NA,TRBV13,NA,CATRSGINEKLFF,TGTGCCACGCGGTCCGGGATAAATGAAAAACTGTTTTTT
TRBJ1-3,NA,TRBV7-9,NA,CASSLGGNTIYF,TGTGCCAGCAGCTTAGGTGGAAACACCATATATTTT
TRBJ2-7,NA,TRBV10-1,NA,CASSESITRRHGNSYEQYF,TGCGCCAGCAGTGAGTCCATTACAAGACGGCACGGGAACTCCTACGAGCAGTACTTC
TRBJ2-1,NA,TRBV27,NA,CASASFGGNDEQFF,TGTGCCAGCGCCTCCTTTGGCGGGAACGATGAGCAGTTCTTC
TRBJ2-7,NA,TRBV5-1,TRBD1,CASSLGQGISFSYEQYF,TGCGCCAGCAGCCTGGGACAGGGCATATCTTTCTCCTACGAGCAGTACTTC
TRBJ2-1,NA,TRBV19,TRBD2,CASSMVGAGPTYNEQFF,TGTGCCAGTAGTATGGTCGGAGCGGGACCAACCTACAATGAGCAGTTCTTC
TRBJ2-3,NA,TRBV7-6,TRBD1,CASSLEQGARTDTQYF,TGTGCCAGCAGCTTAGAGCAGGGGGCGAGAACAGATACGCAGTATTTT
TRBJ2-7,NA,TRBV10-1,TRBD2,CASSSLAGEQYF,TGCGCCAGCAGTTCCCTAGCGGGAGAGCAGTACTTC
TRBJ2-3,NA,TRBV4-3,NA,CASSQDNWGRSSTDTQYF,TGCGCCAGCAGCCAAGATAATTGGGGTCGGTCTAGCACAGATACGCAGTATTTT
TRBJ1-2,NA,TRBV5-1,NA,CASSFLGSQLNGYTF,TGCGCCAGCAGCTTTCTGGGTTCTCAACTAAATGGCTACACCTTC
TRBJ2-5,NA,TRBV9,TRBD2,CASSPRSGRRETQYF,TGTGCCAGCAGCCCCCGGAGCGGGAGACGGGAGACCCAGTACTTC
TRBJ2-5,NA,TRBV5-1,TRBD1,CASSLGDRAKETQYF,TGCGCCAGCAGCTTGGGGGACAGGGCGAAGGAGACCCAGTACTTC
TRBJ1-1,NA,TRBV7-9,NA,CASCRGYDEAFF,TGTGCCAGCTGCAGGGGTTATGATGAAGCTTTCTTT
TRBJ1-1,NA,TRBV11-2,NA,CASSLGLTGTEAFF,TGTGCCAGCAGCTTAGGGTTGACGGGCACTGAAGCTTTCTTT
TRBJ2-3,NA,TRBV10-3,TRBD1,CAISEPTGSEDTQYF,TGTGCCATCAGTGAGCCGACAGGGTCGGAAGATACGCAGTATTTT
TRBJ2-7,NA,TRBV28,TRBD1,CASSSGTGINEQYF,TGTGCCAGCAGTTCCGGGACAGGCATCAACGAGCAGTACTTC
TRBJ2-7,NA,TRBV7-9,TRBD2,CASSPRLAGVPSYEQYF,TGTGCCAGCAGCCCGCGACTAGCGGGAGTCCCCTCCTACGAGCAGTACTTC
TRBJ2-7,NA,TRBV5-1,TRBD1,CASSPLQGSLGEQYF,TGCGCCAGCAGCCCCTTACAGGGGTCCCTGGGCGAGCAGTACTTC
TRBJ2-1,NA,TRBV27,TRBD2,CASSFAGLAGITLSYEQFF,TGTGCCAGCAGTTTTGCGGGACTAGCGGGAATCACCCTTTCGTATGAGCAGTTCTTC
TRBJ1-4,NA,TRBV28,NA,CASSPDVTNEKLFF,TGTGCCAGCAGCCCTGATGTAACTAATGAAAAACTGTTTTTT
TRBJ1-2,NA,TRBV7-8,NA,CASSLGTGANYGYTF,TGTGCCAGCAGCTTAGGTACCGGAGCTAACTATGGCTACACCTTC
TRBJ1-1,NA,TRBV4-3,NA,CASSQGRTRMNTEAFF,TGCGCCAGCAGCCAAGGAAGAACAAGGATGAACACTGAAGCTTTCTTT
TRBJ2-7,NA,TRBV7-9,TRBD1,CASSFGDSYEQYF,TGTGCCAGCAGCTTCGGGGACAGCTACGAGCAGTACTTC
TRBJ2-1,NA,TRBV7-9,TRBD2,CASETSGSYNEQFF,TGTGCCAGCGAAACTAGCGGCTCCTACAATGAGCAGTTCTTC
TRBJ1-4,NA,TRBV11-2,TRBD1,CASSLGGQKLFF,TGTGCCAGCAGCTTAGGGGGACAGAAGCTGTTTTTT
TRBJ2-2,NA,TRBV4-3,TRBD2,CASSQEVAGAPGELFF,TGCGCCAGCAGCCAAGAAGTAGCGGGAGCGCCCGGGGAGCTGTTTTTT
TRBJ2-1,NA,TRBV7-9,TRBD2,CASSPSPGRGEQFF,TGTGCCAGCAGCCCCTCCCCAGGGAGGGGTGAGCAGTTCTTC
TRBJ1-5,NA,TRBV28,NA,CASRRSFGAGQPQHF,TGTGCCAGCAGGCGGTCTTTTGGGGCCGGGCAGCCCCAGCATTTT
TRBJ1-3,NA,TRBV9,NA,CASSPSDTISGNTIYF,TGTGCCAGCAGCCCCAGTGACACCATCTCTGGAAACACCATATATTTT
TRBJ1-1,few,TRBV28,NA,CASSLTSRYEAFF,TGTGCCAGCAGTTTGACGTCCCGTTATGAAGCTTTCTTT
TRBJ2-7,NA,TRBV9,NA,CASSVVGRIGYEQYF,TGTGCCAGCAGCGTAGTAGGCAGGATCGGCTACGAGCAGTACTTC
TRBJ2-2,NA,TRBV21-1,NA,CASSTRDRRCGELFF,TGTGCCAGCAGCACCCGGGACAGGCGTTGTGGGGAGCTGTTTTTT
TRBJ1-2,NA,TRBV12-5,NA,CASGLNQNSYGYTF,TGTGCTAGTGGGCTGAACCAAAACAGCTATGGCTACACCTTC
TRBJ2-3,NA,TRBV11-2,NA,CASSRLRGSRGFTDTQYF,TGTGCCAGCAGCCGACTCCGTGGTAGCCGAGGGTTCACAGATACGCAGTATTTT
TRBJ2-5,NA,TRBV28,TRBD2,CASSFLRGDYQETQYF,TGTGCCAGCAGTTTCCTTCGGGGGGACTACCAAGAGACCCAGTACTTC
TRBJ2-7,once,TRBV4-3,NA,CASSQDWAGESYEQYF,TGCGCCAGCAGCCAAGATTGGGCAGGAGAATCCTACGAGCAGTACTTC
TRBJ2-6,NA,TRBV10-3,NA,CAISEKKVGHPIFSGANVLTF,TGTGCCATCAGTGAGAAGAAAGTAGGACACCCGATTTTCTCTGGGGCCAACGTCCTGACTTTC
TRBJ1-4,NA,TRBV29-1,NA,CSFQTLGELFF,TGCAGCTTTCAGACCTTGGGGGAACTGTTTTTT
TRBJ2-3,NA,TRBV7-9,NA,CASSLVQTSTDTQYF,TGTGCCAGCAGCTTAGTACAGACTAGCACAGATACGCAGTATTTT
TRBJ2-5,NA,TRBV7-7,TRBD1,CASTDRGKETQYF,TGTGCCAGCACCGACAGGGGTAAAGAGACCCAGTACTTC
TRBJ1-5,NA,TRBV7-8,NA,CASSSSTNQPQHF,TGTGCCAGCAGCTCCAGTACCAATCAGCCCCAGCATTTT
TRBJ2-7,NA,TRBV7-9,TRBD2,CASSATSGLSYEQYF,TGTGCCAGCAGCGCGACTAGCGGTCTGTCCTACGAGCAGTACTTC